Each of the 30 T cell receptor beta chains below was sequenced from the same sample in a study of blood T cell repertoires in COVID-19. The data were produced by immunoSEQ multiplex PCR, yet TCRdb's version contains in-frame clones alone and is incomplete. This repertoire shows 150,000 to 180,000 clones, about 89% found once; its top ten account for roughly 0.51%. The sequenced sample was peripheral blood. All receptors come from a man in his forties or fifties with acute or convalescent COVID-19.

This chain uses TRBV6-5 with TRBJ1-6; D remains ambiguous. The V end lost 0 bases, the J end lost 7 bases, and 7 bases lay between the germline ends. CDR1 MNHEY and CDR2 SVGAGI come from the germline V gene. The CDR3 sequence is 14 residues long. DNA for the CDR3: TGTGCCAGCAGTTACTCGAACTGGAATTCACCCCTCCACTTT. This encodes CASSYSNWNSPLHF.

J is TRBJ2-1 and V is TRBV5-4; D possibly corresponds to TRBD2 (6 bases). CDR3 size: 16 residues. CDR1 and CDR2 from the germline V gene are SGHNT and YYREEE (reference sequence). Between the trimmed V and J ends, which lost 0 bases and 1 base, there was a span of 11 bases. The CDR3 DNA follows: TGTGCCAGCAGCTTGGCCGGGAGAGGGTCCTACAATGAGCAGTTCTTC. Translation gives CASSLAGRGSYNEQFF.

The rearrangement uses TRBV10-3 and TRBJ2-7; 9 bases are shared with TRBD1. After removal of 6 bases from V and 5 bases from J, the junction contained 2 bases not matched to a gene. The germline V gene has CDR1 ENHRY and CDR2 SYGVKD. The CDR3 is 12 amino acids. The CDR3 DNA reads as TGTGCCATCAGGGGGACAGGGAACGAGCAGTACTTC. Protein sequence: CAIRGTGNEQYF.

The rearrangement links TRBV5-4 to TRBJ2-2; D is uncertain. Germline V gives CDR1 SGHNT, CDR2 YYREEE (reference sequence). Trimming took off 0 bases at V and 6 bases at J, with 6 bases between the two ends. This CDR3 has 13 residues. The CDR3 DNA reads as TGTGCCAGCAGCTTGGGCCTAGCCGGGGAGCTGTTTTTT. Translating gives CASSLGLAGELFF.

The chain employs TRBV30 and TRBJ1-6; 7 nucleotides align to TRBD1. The CDR3 loop spans 13 amino acids. Per germline, CDR1 GTSNPN and CDR2 SVGIG (reference sequence). Trimming cost V 6 bases and J 5 bases; bases outside gene matches: 4. CDR3 protein: CACSTGDNSPLHF. The CDR3, as DNA: TGTGCCTGCTCTACAGGGGATAATTCACCCCTCCACTTT.

V gene TRBV18 combines with J gene TRBJ2-1; D ambiguous. The CDR3 contains 15 residues. Germline V CDR1 and CDR2: KGHSH, LQKENI. V was trimmed by 2 bases and J by 12 bases, leaving 20 bases between them. CDR3 sequence: CASSPAGRPQMTQFF. CDR3 DNA sequence: TGTGCCAGCTCACCAGCAGGTCGACCCCAAATGACGCAGTTCTTC.

This clone was seen once. As DNA, the CDR3 is TGTGCCAGCAGCTTAGGGAGCGTCCCGGAGGTGTACTTC. The encoded protein is CASSLGSVPEVYF. The V call is TRBV7-2, the J call TRBJ2-7; possibly TRBD2 for D (5 bases). Trimming took off 1 base at V and 12 bases at J, with 16 bases between the two ends. The CDR3 loop spans 13 amino acids. Germline CDR1 is SGHTA and CDR2 is FQGNSA.

The rearrangement joins TRBV10-1 to TRBJ1-2; 9 bases align to TRBD1. After removal of 8 bases from V and 4 bases from J, the junction contained 5 bases not matched to a gene. Germline loops: CDR1 WNHNN, CDR2 SYGVQD (reference sequence). There are 13 residues in the CDR3. CDR3: CASSDRGSYGYTF. CDR3 DNA sequence: TGCGCCAGCTCCGACAGGGGGTCCTATGGCTACACCTTC.

For the CDR3, the DNA is TGTGCCAGCAGCCAAGAGGGGGCCGGATTGAGAAAGACCCAGTACTTC. Translation: CASSQEGAGLRKTQYF. The genes are TRBV3-1 (or the pseudogene TRBV3-2) and TRBJ2-5; tentatively, D is TRBD1 (6 bases). The germline V gene encodes CDR1 LGHDT and CDR2 YNNKEL (reference sequence). This CDR3 has 16 amino acids. V gave up 0 bases and J gave up 6 bases, with 17 bases separating them.

This chain connects TRBV28 to TRBJ1-3, with 9 bases lining up with TRBD1. CDR3 length: 13 amino acids. Germline V CDR1 and CDR2: MDHEN, SYDVKM. J was trimmed by 11 bases and V by 5 bases; bases with no gene match: 7. CDR3 residues: CASSTTGGRAIYF. In DNA, the CDR3 is TGTGCCAGCAGTACGACAGGGGGTCGCGCCATATATTTT.

V usage is TRBV19 and J usage is TRBJ1-2; TRBD1 matches at 10 bases. The V gene's germline CDR1 is LNHDA and CDR2 SQIVND (reference sequence). J lost 1 base, V lost 4 bases, and 9 bases had no gene match. The length of the CDR3 is 17 residues. In nucleotides, the CDR3 is TGTGCCAGTAGTACCCGGGACAGGGGAGGCCTTAACTATGGCTACACCTTC. It specifies CASSTRDRGGLNYGYTF. The full variable domain, in which reference TRBV19 and TRBJ1-2 provide the parts outside the CDR3, is DGGITQSPKYLFRKEGQNVTLSCEQNLNHDAMYWYRQDPGQGLRLIYYSQIVNDFQKGDIAEGYSVSREKKESFPLTVTSAQKNPTAFYLCASSTRDRGGLNYGYTFGSGTRLTVV.

This clone was picked up one time. The chain employs TRBV5-1 and TRBJ2-7; possible D gene TRBD2, 6 bases. Trimming shortened V by 2 bases and J by 0 bases, and 6 bases separated the two germline ends. CDR3 length equals 13 residues. Germline-derived CDR1 and CDR2 are SGHRS and YFSETQ. The CDR3 region is CASSFGGSYEQYF. CDR3 in DNA: TGCGCCAGCAGCTTCGGGGGCTCCTACGAGCAGTACTTC.

Concerning this clone itself: The sample has other DNA sequences that encode this CDR3 too. This chain joins TRBV6-5 and TRBJ2-1, with D maybe TRBD2 (5 bases). The CDR3 length is 12 residues. V was trimmed by 5 bases and J by 3 bases, leaving 5 bases between them. Looked up from germline, CDR1 is MNHEY and CDR2 is SVGAGI. Here the CDR3 DNA reads TGTGCCAGCAGTCGGGACTACAATGAGCAGTTCTTC. Its protein is CASSRDYNEQFF.

This chain uses TRBV6-4 with TRBJ2-1; TRBD2 agrees at 7 bases. CDR3 length: 13 amino acids. Germline CDR1 and CDR2: MRHNA and SNTAGT. Trimming at V came to 5 bases and at J to 2 bases, leaving 0 bases not matched to a gene. CDR3 in DNA: TGTGCCAGCAGTACTAGCGCCTACAATGAGCAGTTCTTC. Its translation: CASSTSAYNEQFF.

The V gene is TRBV6-2 or TRBV6-3, the J gene TRBJ1-2; the D gene is possibly TRBD1 (5 bases). This CDR3 is 12 amino acids long. Per germline, CDR1 MNHEY and CDR2 SVGEGT. Trimming pared 6 bases from V and 3 bases from J, leaving 8 bases between. CDR3 sequence: CASSLTDYGYTF. The CDR3 coding sequence is TGTGCCAGCAGCCTGACAGACTATGGCTACACCTTC.

The sample holds one count of this clone. The chain uses TRBV25-1 and TRBJ1-4; TRBD1 might be the D (6 bases). The germline V gene encodes CDR1 MGHDK and CDR2 SYGVNS. Trimming left V 3 bases short and J 3 bases short, with 11 bases between. The CDR3 contains 15 residues. The CDR3 here is CASSEDSAPNEKLFF. CDR3 nucleotide sequence: TGTGCCAGCAGTGAGGACAGTGCTCCTAATGAAAAACTGTTTTTT.

The chain is built from TRBV28 and TRBJ1-5, with 9 bases lining up with TRBD1. CDR1 is MDHEN and CDR2 is SYDVKM in the germline V gene. This CDR3 is 15 amino acids long. The V segment lost 4 bases and the J segment 6 bases; nucleotides outside the gene matches: 7. CDR3 amino acids: CASSSRTGVGQPQHF. As DNA, the CDR3 is TGTGCCAGCAGTTCGAGGACAGGGGTAGGTCAGCCCCAGCATTTT.

The rearrangement uses TRBV28 and TRBJ1-5; D gene unclear. CDR1 and CDR2 (germline): MDHEN, SYDVKM. Trimming shortened V by 2 bases and J by 1 base, and 9 bases separated the two germline ends. The CDR3 is 15 amino acids. CDR3 DNA: TGTGCCAGCAGTTTAGTCCGGGAAAGCAATCAGCCCCAGCATTTT. Protein sequence: CASSLVRESNQPQHF. Looking up the rest from reference TRBV28 and TRBJ1-5 gives the full variable domain: DVKVTQSSRYLVKRTGEKVFLECVQDMDHENMFWYRQDPGLGLRLIYFSYDVKMKEKGDIPEGYSVSREKKERFSLILESASTNQTSMYLCASSLVRESNQPQHFGDGTRLSIL.

This chain connects TRBV2 to TRBJ2-2, with 12 bases identical to TRBD2. Germline lookup yields CDR1 SNHLY and CDR2 FYNNEI. The CDR3 extends over 16 amino acids. With V trimmed by 5 bases and J by 7 bases, 8 bases remained unmatched. In nucleotides, the CDR3 is TGTGCCAGCAGTCCCCTGACTAGCGGGAGAGGCGGGGAGCTGTTTTTT. It translates to CASSPLTSGRGGELFF. The full variable domain, rest sourced from reference TRBV2 and TRBJ2-2, is EPEVTQTPSHQVTQMGQEVILRCVPISNHLYFYWYRQILGQKVEFLVSFYNNEISEKSEIFDDQFSVERPDGSNFTLKIRSTKLEDSAMYFCASSPLTSGRGGELFFGEGSRLTVL.

V and J are TRBV28 and TRBJ2-3; TRBD2 is a possible D gene (5 bases). Germline CDR1 is MDHEN and CDR2 is SYDVKM. V was shortened by 5 bases and J by 1 base, with 13 bases between the two germline ends. The CDR3 spans 15 residues. The DNA for the CDR3 is TGTGCCAGCAGTCGTCGTGTGGAGGGCACAGATACGCAGTATTTT. Residues: CASSRRVEGTDTQYF.

This clone was seen once. The chain joins TRBV6-5 to TRBJ2-1; a possible D gene is TRBD2 (5 bases). Trimming left V 8 bases short and J 15 bases short, with 17 bases between. Germline lookup yields CDR1 MNHEY and CDR2 SVGAGI. CDR3 size: 11 residues. The CDR3 here is CASGAGEPWFF. Here the CDR3 DNA reads TGTGCCAGCGGAGCCGGGGAACCGTGGTTCTTC.

The rearrangement links TRBV19 to TRBJ2-2; TRBD1 aligns across 10 bases. V was clipped by 1 base and J by 3 bases; unmatched bases: 5. CDR1 is LNHDA, CDR2 SQIVND, per germline (reference sequence). There are 17 residues in the CDR3. As DNA, the CDR3 is TGTGCCAGTAGTATAGGGGGGACAGGGGCCCACACCGGGGAGCTGTTTTTT. Translating it yields CASSIGGTGAHTGELFF.

The V gene is TRBV10-3, the J gene TRBJ1-1; 7 nucleotides align to TRBD1. Germline V gives CDR1 ENHRY, CDR2 SYGVKD. V shed 5 bases and J 5 bases; nucleotides not matched to a gene: 11. This CDR3 is built from 15 residues. The CDR3 DNA reads as TGTGCCATCAGTCCCCAGGGGGGTCTTAGGACTGAAGCTTTCTTT. Amino acids: CAISPQGGLRTEAFF.

This chain connects TRBV9 to TRBJ2-5; 11 bases fit TRBD2. The CDR3 sequence is 17 residues long. Germline-derived CDR1 and CDR2 are SGDLS and YYNGEE. V was pared by 4 bases and J by 2 bases, with 10 bases of the junction left unmatched. This CDR3 reads CASSPRGVAGGQETQYF. In nucleotides, the CDR3 is TGTGCCAGCAGCCCCAGGGGGGTAGCGGGAGGGCAAGAGACCCAGTACTTC.

The V call is TRBV27, the J call TRBJ2-7, with TRBD2 matching 8 bases. The junction had 0 bases not matched to a gene; V was cut back by 3 bases and J by 2 bases. Germline V gene data show CDR1 as MNHEY and CDR2 as SMNVEV (reference sequence). CDR3 size: 13 residues. The DNA for the CDR3 is TGTGCCAGCAGTTTGGGACTAGCCTACGAGCAGTACTTC. Amino acid sequence: CASSLGLAYEQYF.

This rearrangement joins TRBV30 to TRBJ1-1, with a weak D call TRBD1 (5 bases). The germline V gene has CDR1 GTSNPN and CDR2 SVGIG (reference sequence). The ends were cut back, 0 bases at V and 1 base at J, with 12 bases in the middle. This CDR3 region has 15 residues. This CDR3 is CAWSVLGGGNTEAFF. In DNA, the CDR3 is TGTGCCTGGAGTGTACTGGGGGGAGGGAACACTGAAGCTTTCTTT.

This chain joins TRBV4-2 and TRBJ1-1, with no clear D. The CDR3 loop spans 17 amino acids. Germline V gives CDR1 LGHNA, CDR2 YNFKEQ. The ends were cut back, 1 base at V and 4 bases at J, with 19 bases in the middle. For the CDR3, the DNA is TGTGCCAGCAGCCAAGCGGCGGGTCCCACGGCGGGCACTGAAGCTTTCTTT. Amino acids: CASSQAAGPTAGTEAFF.

The rearrangement joins TRBV30 to TRBJ2-5, with a tentative D call TRBD2 (6 bases). CDR3 length: 13 residues. Between the trimmed V and J ends, which lost 2 bases and 4 bases, there was a span of 11 bases. In germline, CDR1 is GTSNPN, CDR2 SVGIG (reference sequence). CDR3 nucleotides: TGTGCCTGGAGTAGTGGAGCGGGAGAGACCCAGTACTTC. It encodes CAWSSGAGETQYF.

CDR3 sequence: CASSVSGGHTEAFF. In nucleotides, the CDR3 is TGTGCCAGCAGCGTATCAGGAGGCCACACTGAAGCTTTCTTT. The rearrangement uses TRBV9 and TRBJ1-1; no clear D gene. Germline values: CDR1 SGDLS, CDR2 YYNGEE. This CDR3 spans 14 amino acids. V was trimmed by 1 base and J by 3 bases, leaving 10 bases between them.

The CDR3 DNA follows: TGTGCCAGCAGCAAATCCGGGGAAAACACCGGGGAGCTGTTTTTT. Translated, it gives CASSKSGENTGELFF. V usage is TRBV21-1 and J usage is TRBJ2-2; the table gives TRBD2 as D, unverified against the DNA. TRBV21-1 has pseudogene status. The CDR3 is 15 amino acids.